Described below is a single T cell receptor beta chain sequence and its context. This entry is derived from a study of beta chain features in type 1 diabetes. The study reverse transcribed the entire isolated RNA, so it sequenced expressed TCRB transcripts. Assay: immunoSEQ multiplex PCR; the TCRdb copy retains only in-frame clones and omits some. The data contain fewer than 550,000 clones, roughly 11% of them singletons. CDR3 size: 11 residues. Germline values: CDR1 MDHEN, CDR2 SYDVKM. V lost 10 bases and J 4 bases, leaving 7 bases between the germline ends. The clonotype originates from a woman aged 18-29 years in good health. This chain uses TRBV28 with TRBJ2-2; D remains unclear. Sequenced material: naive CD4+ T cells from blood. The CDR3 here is CATGGTGELFF. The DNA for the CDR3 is TGTGCCACGGGCGGCACCGGGGAGCTGTTTTTT.